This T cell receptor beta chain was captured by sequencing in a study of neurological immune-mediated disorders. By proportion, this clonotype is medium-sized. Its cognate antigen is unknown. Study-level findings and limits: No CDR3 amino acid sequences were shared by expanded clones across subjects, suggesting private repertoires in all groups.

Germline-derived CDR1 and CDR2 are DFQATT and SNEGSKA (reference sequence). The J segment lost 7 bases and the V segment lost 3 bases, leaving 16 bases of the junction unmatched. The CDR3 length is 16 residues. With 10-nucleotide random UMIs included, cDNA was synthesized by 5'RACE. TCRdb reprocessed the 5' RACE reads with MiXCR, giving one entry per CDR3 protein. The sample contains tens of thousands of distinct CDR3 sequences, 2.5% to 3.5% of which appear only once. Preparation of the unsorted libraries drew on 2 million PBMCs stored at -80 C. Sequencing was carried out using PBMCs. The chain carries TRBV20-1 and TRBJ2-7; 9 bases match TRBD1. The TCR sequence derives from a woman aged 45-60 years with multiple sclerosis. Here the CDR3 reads CSASMGQGLGVWEQYF. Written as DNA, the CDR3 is TGCAGTGCTAGTATGGGACAGGGCCTCGGGGTATGGGAGCAGTACTTC.